Below, one T cell receptor beta chain is given with its context. Its antigen is still unknown. Per-nucleotide qualities are absent, and no much larger clonotype sits a single base away. TCRbeta CDR3 regions were amplified from genomic DNA by means of the immunoSEQ Assay, a bias-controlled multiplex PCR. In the source study's methods: The number of nucleated cells in each sample was estimated by amplification of reference gene primers within the assay. To quantify the absolute abundance of each unique TCRbeta CDR3 rearrangement, sequence reads were collapsed and filtered. Productive Simpson clonality was computed per sample as the square root of Simpson's diversity index over productive rearrangements. The immuneACCESS repertoire file appears here via TCRdb, limited to in-frame rearrangements. These files lack a portion of the clones; in checked studies, under half of the deficit traces to unresolved V genes, and the cause of the others is not known. For V, J and clone size, that table is used; D and trimming come from the DNA. The sample data list about 200,000 clones, and 70% to 90% of these were observed just once. Less than 1.5% of the sample is taken by the ten largest.

The germline V gene encodes CDR1 SGHVS and CDR2 FNYEAQ. The CDR3 runs 13 residues from the cysteine to the phenylalanine. The entry retains the CDR3 DNA only, 39 bases that are in frame from base 1. V gives up 5 bases and J gives up 0 bases, and the segment between their germline ends measures 7 bases. Enrolling through a virtual design, the prospective study's participants ranged in age from roughly 18 to 89 years and lived across some 22 United States geographic areas. In the prospective study, cohorts were assigned on the basis of participant-reported clinical history obtained from a screening survey and a study questionnaire. Recovered participants in ImmuneRACE Cohort 3 were defined as having two consecutive negative NP/OP PCR tests, clearance from a healthcare professional, or resolution of symptoms. Mobile phlebotomists in the prospective study collected whole blood, serum and a nasopharyngeal or oropharyngeal swab from every participant. Participants in the prospective study had the option to provide additional blood draws and questionnaires over a roughly two-month period. Blood samples from the prospective study were shipped frozen or at room temperature prior to DNA extraction.

This sample stems from a study of blood T cell repertoires in COVID-19 (dated by TCRdb to 2018 to 2020). About the investigation overall: Samples from collaborators originated in the United States, Italy and Spain and spanned both the acute and convalescent phases of COVID-19. Where HLA class I and class II types were available, the types were taken from metadata supplied by the sample provider, not from assay-based typing. The dataset comprised deeply sampled blood TCRbeta repertoires from subjects exposed to, actively infected with, or recovered from COVID-19. The material from the prospective study consisted of cDNA or gDNA derived from T cells, B-cell-depleted T cells, or PBMCs. Samples came from the ongoing ImmuneRACE study (first 160 participants) plus 1,254 subjects from 6 global collaborators. The repertoires were released in a freely available public database intended as a resource for research on the immune response to SARS-CoV-2. Nearly every sample came with metadata listing a de-identified subject ID, COVID-19 status, age in years and sex.

What the study reported, not specific to this receptor: The quantity of clinical and demographic metadata differed by source and by participant and was supplied without curation.

This TCR was sampled from a young man who had recovered from COVID-19. Sequencing input: PBMCs or T cells enriched from blood (not recorded which). The rearranged chain carries TRBV7-6 and TRBJ1-1, and possibly TRBD1, on 6 matching bases. CDR3 protein: CASSRQVNTEAFF. The DNA reads TGTGCCAGCAGCAGACAGGTGAACACTGAAGCTTTCTTT.